This T cell receptor (beta chain) emerged from a study of blood T cell repertoires in COVID-19. Study background: Donors in the United States, Italy and Spain gave samples during acute or convalescent COVID-19. PBMCs, B-cell-depleted T cells, or T cells provided the cDNA or gDNA that made up the material.

In the source study's methods: Using reference gene primer amplification, nucleated cell counts were estimated. TCRdb's copy holds only in-frame clones and misses some; the assay was immunoSEQ multiplex PCR. V, J and clone size reflect that table, while D and trimming were determined from the DNA. The sample holds about 270,000 clones, approximately 80% seen once. The CDR3 is 14 amino acids. The trim removed 4 bases at V and 4 bases at J, leaving 6 bases unmatched. In germline, CDR1 is SGHRS, CDR2 YFSETQ. Sequences were obtained from peripheral blood. The rearrangement joins TRBV5-1 to TRBJ1-1; 8 nucleotides align to TRBD1. This sequence was found in an older woman with active or convalescent COVID-19. The CDR3, as DNA: TGCGCCAGCAGCCTGGGACAGGTACCCACTGAAGCTTTCTTT. Protein product: CASSLGQVPTEAFF.